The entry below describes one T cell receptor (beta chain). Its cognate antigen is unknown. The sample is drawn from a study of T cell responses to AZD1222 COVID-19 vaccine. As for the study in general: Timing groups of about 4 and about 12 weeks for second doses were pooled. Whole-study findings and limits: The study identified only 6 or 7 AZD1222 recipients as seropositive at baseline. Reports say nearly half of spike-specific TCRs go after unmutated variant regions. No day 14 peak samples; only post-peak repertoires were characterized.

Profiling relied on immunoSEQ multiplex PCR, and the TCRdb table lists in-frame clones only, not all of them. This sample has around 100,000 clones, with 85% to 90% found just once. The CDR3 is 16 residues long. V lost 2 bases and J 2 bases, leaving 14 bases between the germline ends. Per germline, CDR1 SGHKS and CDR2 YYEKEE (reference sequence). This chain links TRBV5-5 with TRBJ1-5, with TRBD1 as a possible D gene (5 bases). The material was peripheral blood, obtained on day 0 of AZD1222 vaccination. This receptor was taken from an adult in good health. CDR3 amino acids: CASSFQGHTGNQPQHF. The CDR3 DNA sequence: TGTGCCAGCAGCTTTCAGGGCCATACTGGCAATCAGCCCCAGCATTTT.